These T cell receptor beta chains were read from a single sample in a study of blood T cell repertoires in COVID-19. Assay: immunoSEQ multiplex PCR; the TCRdb copy retains only in-frame clones and omits some. This sample has around 240,000 clones, with 85% found just once. Material: peripheral blood. These receptors came from a man aged 40-55 years with acute or convalescent COVID-19. CDR3s include the opening cysteine and the closing phenylalanine or tryptophan. A D gene is named only where the DNA matches it firmly. Expanded clones get a size class; other rows say once, few or many, or leave the size out.

D gene	V gene	J gene	clone size	CDR3 protein	CDR3 DNA
-	TRBV14	TRBJ2-2	once	CASSQDTTNTGELFF	TGTGCCAGCAGCCAAGATACCACAAACACCGGGGAGCTGTTTTTT
-	TRBV5-4	TRBJ1-3	few	CASSLLGTASGNTIYF	TGTGCCAGCAGCTTGCTTGGCACCGCCTCTGGAAACACCATATATTTT
-	TRBV19	TRBJ1-1	few	CASSIGKKGDTEAFF	TGTGCCAGTAGTATAGGGAAGAAAGGAGACACTGAAGCTTTCTTT
-	TRBV7-2	TRBJ1-6	few	CASSLVPRDWYSALHF	TGTGCCAGCAGCTTAGTCCCCCGGGACTGGTATTCGGCCCTCCACTTT
-	TRBV4-3	TRBJ1-1	-	CASSRVSGTEAFF	TGCGCCAGCAGCCGGGTCTCAGGGACTGAAGCTTTCTTT
TRBD1	TRBV6-7	TRBJ2-3	-	CASSPDRPTDTQYF	TGTGCCAGCAGTCCGGACAGGCCCACAGATACGCAGTATTTT
-	TRBV30	TRBJ2-7	few	CAWSVGQGITYEQYF	TGTGCCTGGAGTGTAGGGCAGGGGATTACCTACGAGCAGTACTTC
TRBD2	TRBV3-1/TRBV3-2	TRBJ2-5	-	CASSQGRAGGQETQYF	TGTGCCAGCAGCCAAGGTCGAGCGGGGGGTCAAGAGACCCAGTACTTC
TRBD2	TRBV27	TRBJ2-3	-	CASRPSAGAPRSTDTQYF	TGTGCCAGCAGACCCTCCGCGGGAGCCCCTAGGAGCACAGATACGCAGTATTTT
TRBD1	TRBV5-6	TRBJ2-7	-	CASSNNRDRVYEQYF	TGTGCCAGCAGCAACAACCGGGACAGGGTCTACGAGCAGTACTTC
-	TRBV5-1	TRBJ1-6	-	CASSLMRDNSPLHF	TGCGCCAGCAGCCTCATGAGGGATAATTCACCCCTCCACTTT
-	TRBV5-1	TRBJ2-7	-	CASSLEGDEQYF	TGCGCCAGCAGCTTGGAAGGGGACGAGCAGTACTTC
-	TRBV11-2	TRBJ1-1	-	CASSLKEFAFF	TGTGCCAGCAGCTTAAAAGAGTTTGCTTTCTTT
TRBD1	TRBV28	TRBJ2-7	-	CASSGDSRPYEQYF	TGTGCCAGCAGTGGGGACAGCCGCCCCTACGAGCAGTACTTC
-	TRBV18	TRBJ2-5	-	CASSPPGLREETQYF	TGTGCCAGCTCACCGCCGGGCTTGAGGGAGGAGACCCAGTACTTC
TRBD1	TRBV6-6	TRBJ2-2	-	CASSPRGRDRGSGELFF	TGTGCCAGCAGTCCCCGGGGGCGGGACAGGGGGTCCGGGGAGCTGTTTTTT
-	TRBV5-6	TRBJ1-5	-	CASSLFETVNQPQHF	TGTGCCAGCAGCTTGTTTGAAACAGTTAATCAGCCCCAGCATTTT
-	TRBV11-2	TRBJ2-5	-	CASSFKETQYF	TGTGCCAGCAGCTTTAAAGAGACCCAGTACTTC
-	TRBV6-2/TRBV6-3	TRBJ2-3	-	CASSYPPADTQYF	TGTGCCAGCAGTTACCCCCCCGCAGATACGCAGTATTTT
TRBD1	TRBV10-2	TRBJ1-2	-	CASSPGQDGYGYTF	TGCGCCAGCAGCCCCGGACAGGACGGCTATGGCTACACCTTC
-	TRBV5-1	TRBJ2-5	-	CASSSKQVQETQYF	TGCGCCAGCAGCTCGAAACAGGTCCAAGAGACCCAGTACTTC
-	TRBV7-2	TRBJ1-6	-	CASSLGYKAGTINSPLHF	TGTGCCAGCAGCTTAGGCTATAAGGCAGGGACTATTAATTCACCCCTCCACTTT
-	TRBV18	TRBJ2-7	few	CASSTVSYEQYF	TGTGCCAGCTCAACAGTCTCCTACGAGCAGTACTTC
-	TRBV10-3	TRBJ2-3	few	CAISENGGRTDTQYF	TGTGCCATCAGTGAGAACGGGGGGCGCACAGATACGCAGTATTTT